Sequencing of this TCR beta chain was carried out in a study of T cell responses to AZD1222 COVID-19 vaccine. CDR1 is SNHLY and CDR2 is FYNNEI in the germline V gene. Trimming took 6 bases from V and 5 from J, leaving 22 bases between them. CDR3 size: 16 residues. Remarks on this clone: Its antigen is not known.

TCRdb's copy holds only in-frame clones and misses some; the assay was immunoSEQ multiplex PCR. The sample includes 100,000 to 150,000 clones, 70% to 90% seen only once; the top ten take around 4%. Study-level points and caveats: CD4 TCRs associated with vaccination spanned spike, dominating at 160-218 and 743-854.

J is TRBJ2-5 and V is TRBV2; a possible D gene is TRBD1 (6 bases). The source of this sequence is an adult in good health. This material consisted of peripheral blood, taken on day 0 of AZD1222 vaccination. The CDR3 sequence is CASRGGVAGIGETQYF. The CDR3, as DNA: TGTGCCAGCAGAGGGGGTGTGGCCGGGATAGGGGAGACCCAGTACTTC. The entire variable domain, with the rest obtained from reference TRBV2 and TRBJ2-5, is as follows: EPEVTQTPSHQVTQMGQEVILRCVPISNHLYFYWYRQILGQKVEFLVSFYNNEISEKSEIFDDQFSVERPDGSNFTLKIRSTKLEDSAMYFCASRGGVAGIGETQYFGPGTRLLVL.